This T cell receptor (beta chain) was obtained from a study of T cells in women clearing cervical HPV infection. Study findings and constraints: Associations may precede or follow infection; HPV-specific or memory T cells were not isolated. Repertoire richness, not evenness, was significantly elevated in CIN3+ cases versus controls.

MY09/MY11 PCR detected cervical HPV DNA; dot-blot assigned genotypes. With respect to this clone: The target antigen is unknown. The CDR3 goes on 3 residues after the read ends, and that part is filled in from the germline J gene.

immunoSEQ multiplex PCR used an average of approximately 1,300 ng genomic DNA. TCRdb keeps only in-frame clones here, not all; method: immunoSEQ multiplex PCR. The sample is made up of roughly 45,000 clones, and the top ten hold about 0.94% of it. The CDR3 is made up of 15 amino acids. Losses at the gene ends were 2 bases for V and 7 bases for J; bases not matched to a gene: 5. CDR1 and CDR2 from the germline V gene are SGHAT and FQNNGV. This rearrangement joins TRBV11-2 to TRBJ1-4; 9 bases fit TRBD1. The sample taken for sequencing was blood buffy coat. The TCR sequence derives from a woman between 18 and 69 years old with a cervical HPV16 infection that either progressed to CIN3+ or cleared (not recorded which). The part of the CDR3 DNA that was read is TGTGCCAGCAGCTTACCGACAGGGGGGAGTGAAAAA. It codes for CASSLPTGGSEK. The full CDR3 sequence reads CASSLPTGGSEKLFF.